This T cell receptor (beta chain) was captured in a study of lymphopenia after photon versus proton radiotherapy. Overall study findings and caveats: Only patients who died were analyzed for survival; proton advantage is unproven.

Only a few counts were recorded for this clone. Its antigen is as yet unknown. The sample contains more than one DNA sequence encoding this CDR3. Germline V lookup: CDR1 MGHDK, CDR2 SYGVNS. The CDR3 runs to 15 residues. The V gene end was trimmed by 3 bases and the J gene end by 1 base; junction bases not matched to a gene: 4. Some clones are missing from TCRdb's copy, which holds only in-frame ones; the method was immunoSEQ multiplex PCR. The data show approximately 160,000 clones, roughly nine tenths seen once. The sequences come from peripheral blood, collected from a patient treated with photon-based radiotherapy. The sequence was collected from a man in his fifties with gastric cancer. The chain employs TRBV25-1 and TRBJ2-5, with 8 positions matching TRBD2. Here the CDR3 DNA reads TGTGCCAGCAGTGAGTCAACTAGCGGCCAAGAGACCCAGTACTTC. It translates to CASSESTSGQETQYF.